This TCR beta chain was profiled in a study of early T cells in non-severe SARS-CoV-2 infection. Ten or more counts support this clonotype. Each single cDNA molecule received a unique molecular identifier. MiXCR, applied by TCRdb to the 5' RACE reads, yields one record per CDR3 protein. The table includes some 28,000 distinct CDR3 sequences, 5.5% to 6% detected once. The V end lost 4 bases, the J end lost 3 bases, and 16 bases lay between the germline ends. Looked up from germline, CDR1 is SGDLS and CDR2 is YYNGEE. This CDR3 comprises 16 residues. The source material was whole blood. This chain connects TRBV9 to TRBJ2-2, with D maybe TRBD1 (6 bases). This receptor was obtained from an adult who was a healthcare worker with PCR-confirmed SARS-CoV-2 infection or an uninfected control (not recorded which). This CDR3 is CASSLQGKSYTGELFF. CDR3 bases: TGTGCCAGCAGCCTTCAGGGGAAGTCCTACACCGGGGAGCTGTTTTTT.